The 2 T cell receptor beta chains below all came from one sample that was sequenced in a study of cytotoxic CD8 clonotypes in ibrutinib-treated CLL. Only in-frame clones appear in the TCRdb table, and some are missing; sequencing was by immunoSEQ multiplex PCR. The sample holds roughly 150,000 clones, about 88% seen once. The material was PBMCs, obtained at disease progression, from a patient treated with ibrutinib. The origin of the receptors is a human donor with chronic lymphocytic leukemia.

The sample holds a few counts of this clone. V usage is TRBV28 and J usage is TRBJ2-4; perhaps D is TRBD1 or TRBD2 (5 bases each). V was trimmed by 3 bases and J by 0 bases, leaving 9 bases between them. The CDR3 covers 15 residues. From germline, CDR1 is MDHEN and CDR2 SYDVKM. CDR3 protein: CASSFTGLAKNIQYF. The CDR3 DNA reads as TGTGCCAGCAGTTTTACAGGACTAGCCAAAAACATTCAGTACTTC.

The V gene is TRBV27, the J gene TRBJ2-7, with D tentatively TRBD2 (5 bases). Germline V lookup: CDR1 MNHEY, CDR2 SMNVEV (reference sequence). The CDR3 runs 12 residues. The germline V and J ends were trimmed by 3 bases and 12 bases, with 15 bases remaining between them. The CDR3 reads CASSFTFGLMYF. The CDR3, as DNA: TGTGCCAGCAGTTTCACTTTTGGACTGATGTACTTC.